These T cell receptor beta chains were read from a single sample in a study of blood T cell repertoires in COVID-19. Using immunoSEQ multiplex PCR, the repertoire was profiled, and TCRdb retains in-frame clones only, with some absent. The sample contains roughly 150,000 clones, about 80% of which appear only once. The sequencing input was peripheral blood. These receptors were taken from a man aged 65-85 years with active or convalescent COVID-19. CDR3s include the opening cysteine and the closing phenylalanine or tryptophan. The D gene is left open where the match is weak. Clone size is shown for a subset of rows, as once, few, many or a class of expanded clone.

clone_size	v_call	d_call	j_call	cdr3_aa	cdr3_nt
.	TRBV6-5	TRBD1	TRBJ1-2	CASSYILGQGMAGYTF	TGTGCCAGCAGTTACATCTTAGGACAGGGGATGGCTGGCTACACCTTC
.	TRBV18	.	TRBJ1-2	CASSPLSQSHYHYGYTF	TGTGCCAGCTCACCACTCAGCCAGAGCCACTACCATTATGGCTACACCTTC
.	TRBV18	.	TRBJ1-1	CASSPTVMNTEAFF	TGTGCCAGCTCACCGACAGTCATGAACACTGAAGCTTTCTTT
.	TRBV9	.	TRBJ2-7	CASSVGNTASYEQYF	TGTGCCAGCAGCGTAGGAAACACCGCATCCTACGAGCAGTACTTC
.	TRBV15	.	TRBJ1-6	CATSREWDTNSPLHF	TGTGCCACCAGCAGAGAGTGGGACACCAATTCACCCCTCCACTTT
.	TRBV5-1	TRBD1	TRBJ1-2	CASSEGTALRIGYTF	TGCGCCAGCAGCGAAGGGACAGCCCTTCGAATTGGCTACACCTTC
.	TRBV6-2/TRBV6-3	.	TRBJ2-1	CASSSHSNSYNEQFF	TGTGCCAGCAGTTCGCACAGCAACTCCTACAATGAGCAGTTCTTC
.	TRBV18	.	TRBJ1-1	CASSFSGNTEAFF	TGTGCCAGCTCATTCTCCGGGAACACTGAAGCTTTCTTT
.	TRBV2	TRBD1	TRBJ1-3	CASSDRGLSGNTIYF	TGTGCCAGCAGCGACAGGGGGCTCTCTGGAAACACCATATATTTT
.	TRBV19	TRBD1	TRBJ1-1	CASSIDRGGSTEAFF	TGTGCCAGTAGTATCGACAGGGGAGGGAGCACTGAAGCTTTCTTT
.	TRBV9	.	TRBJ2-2	CASSVGGDPGTGELFF	TGTGCCAGCAGCGTAGGGGGGGACCCGGGCACCGGGGAGCTGTTTTTT
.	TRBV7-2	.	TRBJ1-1	CASSLGSAIAEAFF	TGTGCCAGCAGCTTAGGTTCCGCGATCGCTGAAGCTTTCTTT
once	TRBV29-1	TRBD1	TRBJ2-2	CSGTTGLDTGELFF	TGCAGCGGGACGACAGGGCTCGACACCGGGGAGCTGTTTTTT
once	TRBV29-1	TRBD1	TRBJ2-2	CSVADGTENTGELFF	TGCAGCGTTGCTGACGGGACAGAGAACACCGGGGAGCTGTTTTTT
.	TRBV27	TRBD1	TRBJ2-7	CASSLGTVYEQYF	TGTGCCAGCAGTTTAGGGACAGTCTACGAGCAGTACTTC
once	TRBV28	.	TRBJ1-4	CASSLRQFNEKLFF	TGTGCCAGCAGTTTACGTCAGTTTAATGAAAAACTGTTTTTT